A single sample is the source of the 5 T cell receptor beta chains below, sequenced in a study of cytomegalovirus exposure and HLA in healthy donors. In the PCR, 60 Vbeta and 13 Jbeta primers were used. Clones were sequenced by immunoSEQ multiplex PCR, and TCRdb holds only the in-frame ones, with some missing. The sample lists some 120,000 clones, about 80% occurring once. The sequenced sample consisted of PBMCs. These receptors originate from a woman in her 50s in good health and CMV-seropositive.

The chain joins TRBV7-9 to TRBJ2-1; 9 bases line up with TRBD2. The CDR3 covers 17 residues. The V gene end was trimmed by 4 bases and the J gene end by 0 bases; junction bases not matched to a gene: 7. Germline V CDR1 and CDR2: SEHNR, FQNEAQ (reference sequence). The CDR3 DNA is TGTGCCAGCAGCTCACTACTAGCGGGCAGCTCCTACAATGAGCAGTTCTTC. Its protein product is CASSSLLAGSSYNEQFF.

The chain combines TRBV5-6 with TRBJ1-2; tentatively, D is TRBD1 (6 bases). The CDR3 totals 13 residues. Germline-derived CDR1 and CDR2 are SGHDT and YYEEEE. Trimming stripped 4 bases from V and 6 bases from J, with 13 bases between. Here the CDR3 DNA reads TGTGCCAGCAGCCCTCAAGGGGGTCATGGCTACACCTTC. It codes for CASSPQGGHGYTF.

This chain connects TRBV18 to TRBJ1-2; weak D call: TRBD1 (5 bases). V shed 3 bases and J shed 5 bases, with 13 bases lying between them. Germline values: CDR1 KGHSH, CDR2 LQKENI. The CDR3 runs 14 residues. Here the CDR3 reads CASSPASGRYGYTF. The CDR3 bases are TGTGCCAGCTCACCTGCCTCAGGGAGGTATGGCTACACCTTC.

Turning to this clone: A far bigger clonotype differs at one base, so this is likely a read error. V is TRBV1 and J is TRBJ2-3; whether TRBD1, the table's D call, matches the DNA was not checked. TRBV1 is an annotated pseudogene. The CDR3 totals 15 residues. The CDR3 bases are TGCACCAGCAGCCAAGTTCCAGGGCCCACAGATACGCAGTATTTT. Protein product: CTSSQVPGPTDTQYF.

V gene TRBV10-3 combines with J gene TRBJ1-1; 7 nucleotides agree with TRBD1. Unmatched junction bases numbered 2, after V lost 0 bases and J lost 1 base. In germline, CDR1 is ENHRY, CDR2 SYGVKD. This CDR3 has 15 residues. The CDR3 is CAISESTGTNTEAFF. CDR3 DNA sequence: TGTGCCATCAGTGAGTCGACAGGGACGAACACTGAAGCTTTCTTT.